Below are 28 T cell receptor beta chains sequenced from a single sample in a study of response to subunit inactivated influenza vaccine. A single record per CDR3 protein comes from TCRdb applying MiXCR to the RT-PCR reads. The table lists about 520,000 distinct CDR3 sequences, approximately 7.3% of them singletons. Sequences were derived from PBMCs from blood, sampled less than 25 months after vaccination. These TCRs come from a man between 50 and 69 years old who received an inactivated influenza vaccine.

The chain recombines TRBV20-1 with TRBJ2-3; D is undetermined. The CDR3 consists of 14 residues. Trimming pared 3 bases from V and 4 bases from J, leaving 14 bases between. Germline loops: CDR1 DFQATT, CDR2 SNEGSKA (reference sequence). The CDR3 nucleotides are TGCAGTGCTAGTACCCAAACGGGCGCAGATACGCAGTATTTT. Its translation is CSASTQTGADTQYF.

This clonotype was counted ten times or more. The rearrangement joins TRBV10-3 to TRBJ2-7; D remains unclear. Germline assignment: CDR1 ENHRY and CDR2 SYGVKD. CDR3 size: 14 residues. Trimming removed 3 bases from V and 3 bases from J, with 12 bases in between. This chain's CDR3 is CAISDGQKGYEQYF. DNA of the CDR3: TGTGCCATCAGTGATGGTCAGAAGGGCTACGAGCAGTACTTC.

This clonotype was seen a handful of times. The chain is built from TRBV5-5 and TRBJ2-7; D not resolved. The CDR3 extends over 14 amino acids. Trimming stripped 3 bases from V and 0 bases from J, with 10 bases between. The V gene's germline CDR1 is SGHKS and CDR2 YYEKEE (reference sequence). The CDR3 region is CASSSPSHSYEQYF. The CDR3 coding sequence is TGTGCCAGCAGCTCTCCTTCACACTCCTACGAGCAGTACTTC. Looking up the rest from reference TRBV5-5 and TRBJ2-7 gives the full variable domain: DAGVTQSPTHLIKTRGQQVTLRCSPISGHKSVSWYQQVLGQGPQFIFQYYEKEERGRGNFPDRFSARQFPNYSSELNVNALLLGDSALYLCASSSPSHSYEQYFGPGTRLTVT.

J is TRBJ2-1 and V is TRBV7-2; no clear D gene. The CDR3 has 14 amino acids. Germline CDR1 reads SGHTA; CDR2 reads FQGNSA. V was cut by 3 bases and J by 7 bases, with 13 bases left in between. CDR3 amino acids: CASSLPGSTNEQFF. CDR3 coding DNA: TGTGCCAGCAGCTTGCCGGGCAGTACGAATGAGCAGTTCTTC.

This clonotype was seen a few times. CDR3 in DNA: TGCGCCAGCAGCCCGGGACAGGGGATGGCTGGCTACACCTTC. It specifies CASSPGQGMAGYTF. V usage is TRBV5-1 and J usage is TRBJ1-2, with 10 bases matching TRBD1. The length of the CDR3 is 14 residues. CDR1 and CDR2 from the germline V gene are SGHRS and YFSETQ. With 4 bases clipped from V and 7 bases from J, the junction kept 7 bases outside the gene matches.

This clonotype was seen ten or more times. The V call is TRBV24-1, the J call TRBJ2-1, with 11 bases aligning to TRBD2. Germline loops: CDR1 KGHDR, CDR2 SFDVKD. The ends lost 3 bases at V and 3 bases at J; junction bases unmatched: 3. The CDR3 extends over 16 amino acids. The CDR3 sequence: CATSDATSGSYNEQFF. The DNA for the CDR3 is TGTGCCACCAGTGATGCAACTAGCGGGAGCTACAATGAGCAGTTCTTC.

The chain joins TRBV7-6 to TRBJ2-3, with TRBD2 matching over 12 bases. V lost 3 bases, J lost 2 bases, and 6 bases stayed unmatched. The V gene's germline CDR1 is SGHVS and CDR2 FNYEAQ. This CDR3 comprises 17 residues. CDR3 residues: CASSFRLAGGNTDTQYF. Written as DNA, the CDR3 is TGTGCCAGCAGCTTCCGGCTAGCGGGGGGGAACACAGATACGCAGTATTTT. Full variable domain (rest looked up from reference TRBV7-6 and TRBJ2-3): GAGVSQSPRYKVTKRGQDVALRCDPISGHVSLYWYRQALGQGPEFLTYFNYEAQQDKSGLPNDRFSAERPEGSISTLTIQRTEQRDSAMYRCASSFRLAGGNTDTQYFGPGTRLTVL.

This CDR3 is CASSLVAANEQFF. The CDR3 DNA sequence: TGTGCCAGCAGCTTAGTAGCGGCTAATGAGCAGTTCTTC. This rearrangement joins TRBV7-2 to TRBJ2-1; D perhaps matches TRBD2 (6 bases). Trimming shortened V by 1 base and J by 7 bases, and 8 bases separated the two germline ends. The V gene's germline CDR1 is SGHTA and CDR2 FQGNSA. The CDR3 extends over 13 amino acids.

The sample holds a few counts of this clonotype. CDR3 amino acids: CASSPTFRDTSIYGYTF. The CDR3 nucleotides are TGTGCCAGCAGCCCCACGTTCCGGGACACGTCGATATATGGCTACACCTTC. V usage is TRBV7-2 and J usage is TRBJ1-2; D might be TRBD1 (6 bases). Trimming removed 5 bases from V and 5 bases from J, with 24 bases in between. CDR1 is SGHTA, CDR2 FQGNSA, per germline. The length of the CDR3 is 17 residues.

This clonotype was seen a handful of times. Here the CDR3 reads CASTMSAGRNQPQHF. The DNA for the CDR3 is TGTGCCAGCACTATGTCGGCAGGGCGCAATCAGCCCCAGCATTTT. The chain combines TRBV6-2 or TRBV6-3 with TRBJ1-5; a possible D gene is TRBD1 (5 bases). Germline V lookup: CDR1 MNHEY, CDR2 SVGEGT. Trimming pared 7 bases from V and 2 bases from J, leaving 15 bases between. The CDR3 spans 15 residues.

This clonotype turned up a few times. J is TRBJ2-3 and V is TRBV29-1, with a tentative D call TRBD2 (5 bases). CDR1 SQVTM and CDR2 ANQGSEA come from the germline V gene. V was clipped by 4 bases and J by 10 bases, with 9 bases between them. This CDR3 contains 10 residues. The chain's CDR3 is CSVGGRAQYF. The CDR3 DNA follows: TGCAGCGTTGGTGGGCGGGCGCAGTATTTT.

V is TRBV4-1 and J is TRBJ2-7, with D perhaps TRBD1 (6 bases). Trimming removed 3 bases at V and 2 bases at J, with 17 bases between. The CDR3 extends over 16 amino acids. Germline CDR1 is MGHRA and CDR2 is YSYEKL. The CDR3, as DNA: TGCGCCAGCAGCCAGGACCCGAAAACAGGGACCTACGAGCAGTACTTC. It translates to CASSQDPKTGTYEQYF.

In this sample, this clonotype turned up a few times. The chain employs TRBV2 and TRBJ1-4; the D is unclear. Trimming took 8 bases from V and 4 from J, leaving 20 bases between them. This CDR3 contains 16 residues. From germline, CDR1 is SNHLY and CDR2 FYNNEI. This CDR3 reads CASGLDLHGINEKLFF. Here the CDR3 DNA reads TGTGCCAGCGGACTAGATTTACACGGGATTAATGAAAAACTGTTTTTT.

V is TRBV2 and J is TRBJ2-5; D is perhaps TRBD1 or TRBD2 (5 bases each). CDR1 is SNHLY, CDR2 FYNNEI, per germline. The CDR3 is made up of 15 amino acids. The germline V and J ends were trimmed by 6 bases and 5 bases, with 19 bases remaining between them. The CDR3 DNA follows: TGTGCCAGCAGGGGGGAATTGGTAGTCTGGGAGACCCAGTACTTC. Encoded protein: CASRGELVVWETQYF. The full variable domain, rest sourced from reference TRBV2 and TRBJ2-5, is EPEVTQTPSHQVTQMGQEVILRCVPISNHLYFYWYRQILGQKVEFLVSFYNNEISEKSEIFDDQFSVERPDGSNFTLKIRSTKLEDSAMYFCASRGELVVWETQYFGPGTRLLVL.

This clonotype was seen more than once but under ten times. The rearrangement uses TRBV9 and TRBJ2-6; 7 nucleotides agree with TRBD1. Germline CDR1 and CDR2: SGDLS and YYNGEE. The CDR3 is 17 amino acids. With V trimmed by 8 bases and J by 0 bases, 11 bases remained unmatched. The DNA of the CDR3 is TGTGCCAGAAAGCTAGGGGACAGCAGCTCTGGGGCCAACGTCCTGACTTTC. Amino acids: CARKLGDSSSGANVLTF. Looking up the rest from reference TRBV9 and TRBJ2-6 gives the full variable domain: DSGVTQTPKHLITATGQRVTLRCSPRSGDLSVYWYQQSLDQGLQFLIQYYNGEERAKGNILERFSAQQFPDLHSELNLSSLELGDSALYFCARKLGDSSSGANVLTFGAGSRLTVL.

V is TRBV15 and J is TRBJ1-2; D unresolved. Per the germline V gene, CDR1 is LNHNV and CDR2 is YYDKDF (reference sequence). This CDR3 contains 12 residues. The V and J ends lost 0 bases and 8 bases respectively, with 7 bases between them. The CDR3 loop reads CATSRDGPGYTF. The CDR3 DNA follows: TGTGCCACCAGCAGAGATGGACCCGGCTACACCTTC.

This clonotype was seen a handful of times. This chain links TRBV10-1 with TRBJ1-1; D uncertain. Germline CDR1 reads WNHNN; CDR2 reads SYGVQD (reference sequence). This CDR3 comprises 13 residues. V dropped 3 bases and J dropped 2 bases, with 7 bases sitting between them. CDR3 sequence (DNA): TGCGCCAGCAGTGAACAGATAAACACTGAAGCTTTCTTT. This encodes CASSEQINTEAFF.

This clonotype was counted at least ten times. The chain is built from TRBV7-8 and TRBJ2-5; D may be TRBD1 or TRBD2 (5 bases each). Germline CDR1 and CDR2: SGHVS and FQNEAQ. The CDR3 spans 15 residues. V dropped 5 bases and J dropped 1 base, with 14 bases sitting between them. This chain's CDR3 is CASSNYGDGQETQYF. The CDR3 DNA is TGTGCCAGCAGCAATTATGGGGACGGCCAAGAGACCCAGTACTTC.

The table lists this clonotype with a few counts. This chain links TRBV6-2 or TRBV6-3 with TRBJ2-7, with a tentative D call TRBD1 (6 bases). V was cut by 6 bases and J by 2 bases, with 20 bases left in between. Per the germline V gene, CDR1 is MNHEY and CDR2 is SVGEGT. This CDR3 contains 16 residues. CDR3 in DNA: TGTGCCAGCAGCCAGATCCGTATCAGGGGTGCCTACGAGCAGTACTTC. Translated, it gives CASSQIRIRGAYEQYF.

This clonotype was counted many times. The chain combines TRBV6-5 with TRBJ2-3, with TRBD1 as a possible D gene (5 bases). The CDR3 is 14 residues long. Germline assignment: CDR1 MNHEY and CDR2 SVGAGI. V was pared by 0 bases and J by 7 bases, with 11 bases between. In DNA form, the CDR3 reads TGTGCCAGCAGTTACTCGCAGGGAATCAATACGCAGTATTTT. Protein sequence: CASSYSQGINTQYF.

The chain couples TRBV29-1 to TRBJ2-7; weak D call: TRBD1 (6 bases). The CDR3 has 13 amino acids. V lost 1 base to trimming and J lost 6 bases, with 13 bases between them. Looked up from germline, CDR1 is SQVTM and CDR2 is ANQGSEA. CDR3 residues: CSVEVAGAGEQYF. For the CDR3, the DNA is TGCAGCGTTGAAGTGGCAGGGGCGGGCGAGCAGTACTTC.

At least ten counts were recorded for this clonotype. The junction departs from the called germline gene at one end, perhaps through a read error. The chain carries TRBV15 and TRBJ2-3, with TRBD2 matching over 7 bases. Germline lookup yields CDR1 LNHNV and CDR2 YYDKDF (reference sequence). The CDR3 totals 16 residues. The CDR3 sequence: CATSRGEGIGTDTQYF. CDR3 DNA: TGTGCCACCAGCAGAGGGGAGGGTATCGGCACCGATACGCAGTATTTT.

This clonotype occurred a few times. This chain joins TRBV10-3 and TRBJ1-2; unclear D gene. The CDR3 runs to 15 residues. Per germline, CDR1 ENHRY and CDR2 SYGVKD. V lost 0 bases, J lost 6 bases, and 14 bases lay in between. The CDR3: CAISESAMGLNGYTF. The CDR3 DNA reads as TGTGCCATCAGTGAGTCGGCGATGGGTCTAAATGGCTACACCTTC.

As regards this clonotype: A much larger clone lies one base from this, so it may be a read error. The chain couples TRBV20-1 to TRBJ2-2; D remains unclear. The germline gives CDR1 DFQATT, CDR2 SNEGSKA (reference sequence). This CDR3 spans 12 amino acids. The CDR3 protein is CSAIHSTRELFF. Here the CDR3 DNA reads TGCAGTGCTATCCACAGCACCCGGGAGCTGTTTTTT.

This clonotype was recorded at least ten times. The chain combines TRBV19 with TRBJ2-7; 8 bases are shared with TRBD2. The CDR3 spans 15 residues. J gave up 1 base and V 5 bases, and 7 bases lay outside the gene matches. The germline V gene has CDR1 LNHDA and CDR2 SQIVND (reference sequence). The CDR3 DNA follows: TGTGCCAGTAGTGAGATAGCGGGGTATTCCTACGAGCAGTACTTC. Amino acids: CASSEIAGYSYEQYF.

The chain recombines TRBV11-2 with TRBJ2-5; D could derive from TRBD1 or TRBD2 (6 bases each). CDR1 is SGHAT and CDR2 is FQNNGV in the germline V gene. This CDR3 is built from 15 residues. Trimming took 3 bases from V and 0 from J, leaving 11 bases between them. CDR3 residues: CASSFGGGYQETQYF. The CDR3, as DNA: TGTGCCAGCAGCTTCGGGGGCGGGTACCAAGAGACCCAGTACTTC.

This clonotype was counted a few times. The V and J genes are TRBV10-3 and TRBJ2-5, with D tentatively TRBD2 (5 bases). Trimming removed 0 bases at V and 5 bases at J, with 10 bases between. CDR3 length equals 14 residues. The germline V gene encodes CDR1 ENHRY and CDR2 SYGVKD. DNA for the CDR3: TGTGCCATCAGTGAGTCATCTGGACTTGAGACCCAGTACTTC. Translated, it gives CAISESSGLETQYF.

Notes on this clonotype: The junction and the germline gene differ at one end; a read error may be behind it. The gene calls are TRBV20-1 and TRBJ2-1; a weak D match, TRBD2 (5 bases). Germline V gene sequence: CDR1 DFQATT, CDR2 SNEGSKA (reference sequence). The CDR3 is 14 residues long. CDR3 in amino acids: CSTRDGYSYNEQFF. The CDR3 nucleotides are TGCAGTACTAGAGACGGCTATTCCTACAATGAGCAGTTCTTC.